The sequence of this T cell receptor beta chain was determined in a study of naive and memory T cell subsets. Study conclusions and caveats: Over 85% of naive TCR sequences appeared only once, unlike memory subsets.

CDR1 is SGHVS, CDR2 FQNEAQ, per germline. V gave up 7 bases and J gave up 0 bases, with 16 bases separating them. The CDR3 has 17 residues. As concerns this clonotype: Antigen unknown.

The beta constant-region primer was an equimolar mix of two oligonucleotides covering TRBC1 and TRBC2. Nested alpha and beta constant-region primers with the SP2 primer drove four PCR rounds on ligated cDNA. MiXCR, run by TCRdb on the UMI-ligation and nested PCR reads, gives a single entry per CDR3 protein. The sample records around 110,000 distinct CDR3 sequences, about 36% being singletons. This chain joins TRBV7-8 and TRBJ2-6; TRBD1 might be the D (6 bases). This clonotype was obtained from a human donor in good health. Material for sequencing was central memory CD4+ T cells from blood. CDR3 region: CASTKYLQGSGANVLTF. As DNA, the CDR3 is TGTGCCAGCACCAAATACTTACAGGGCTCTGGGGCCAACGTCCTGACTTTC.